Described below is a single TCR beta chain sequence and its context. The antigen it recognizes is unknown. Nothing much larger sits one base from this clone, and base qualities are not available. The data originate from a study of shared clonotypes between healthy human individuals (dated by TCRdb to the early 2020s). Regarding the complete study: The cohort comprised two women and a few men aged 18 to 49 years. Each donor's leukapheresis produced roughly between roughly 0.94 and 9.5 billion PBMCs. To estimate repertoire size and how much clonotypes are shared between individuals, the study performed deep sequencing of blood TCR repertoires from about five healthy adults. Libraries were prepared and TCR repertoires were sequenced by different laboratories using diverse techniques, in order to increase sequencing depth and limit assay-specific biases.

Donors were healthy HIV-negative adults with no recently reported acute infections or vaccinations. Only Caucasian adults living in Nashville, Tennessee, USA were represented among the donors. In the unsorted samples, 85 million to 100 million PBMCs were counted, and genomic DNA was extracted using the QIAamp DNA Blood Mini kit. Blood was collected by leukapheresis, and PBMCs were isolated by Ficoll-Histopaque density gradient centrifugation and then cryopreserved in liquid nitrogen vapor phase. Broader findings and caveats from the paper: Only blood was sampled, and tissue TCR repertoires likely differ from those in blood. The genetic and exposure-history diversity represented was limited by the small number of donors. Based on pairwise subsampling, the degree of clonotype sharing among donors was expected to be affected by sequencing depth.

TCR CDR3 regions were amplified from genomic DNA by multiplex PCR using the deep immunoSEQ assay. For each cell subset, the extracted genomic DNA was distributed evenly across all wells of several immunoSEQ 96-well plates, and each plate served as one replicate. Each replicate PCR for unsorted PBMC received about 0.3 ug genomic DNA, equal to about 30,000 T cell genomes. Ten immunoSEQ deep assay plates were used to sequence the unsorted PBMC genomic DNA. Purified libraries were measured with a Qubit 3.0 fluorometer, size-checked on a Bioanalyzer 2100, and measured again with the KAPA Library Quantification kit. Every immunoSEQ 96-well plate was sequenced on a dedicated single-read 150-cycle Illumina NextSeq 550 flow cell. In the original analysis: Because the immunoSEQ output included only junctional sequences and no quality scores, the filtering could not be the same as the filtering used for full-length reads. To assign V/J genes and CDR3, sequences were annotated against IMGT germline references using PyIR, a Python wrapper for IgBLAST v1.9. Any read was removed if the V/J assignment was weak (E-value above 1e-6), the CDR3 was missing, or the read contained stop codons, out-of-frame junctions, or ambiguous translated residues. V3J clonotypes were defined as sequences sharing an identical inferred V gene, J gene, and CDR3 amino acid sequence. Percentage overlap between repertoires was calculated by dividing the number of shared unique clonotypes by the size of the smaller repertoire. RTK rarefaction, the Chao1 estimator, and Recon v2.1 estimates of unobserved clonotypes were used to assess repertoire richness. The immuneACCESS repertoire file appears here via TCRdb, limited to in-frame rearrangements. These files lack a portion of the clones; in checked studies, under half of the deficit traces to unresolved V genes, and the cause of the others is not known. The DNA gave D and trimming, while V, J and clone size come from that table. The sample yields roughly 490,000 clones; around 80% were counted once. The ten largest clones add up to over 10% of the sample.

The germline V gene encodes CDR1 SGHTA and CDR2 FQGTGA. At the junction V is shortened by 2 bases and J by 4 bases; bases outside the gene matches: 7. The CDR3 numbers 16 residues from cysteine through phenylalanine. Just CDR3 DNA is preserved here, 48 bases in frame from base 1. The TCR comes from a woman in her thirties or forties in good health. Some clones in this sample may be carry-over from other donors' samples. The rearrangement combines TRBV7-3 with TRBJ2-2; 7 nucleotides in the junction match TRBD2. Specimen: PBMCs. Here the CDR3 is given as CASSLAASGGTGELFF. The nucleotides read TGTGCCAGCAGCTTAGCGGCTAGCGGAGGCACCGGGGAGCTGTTTTTT.